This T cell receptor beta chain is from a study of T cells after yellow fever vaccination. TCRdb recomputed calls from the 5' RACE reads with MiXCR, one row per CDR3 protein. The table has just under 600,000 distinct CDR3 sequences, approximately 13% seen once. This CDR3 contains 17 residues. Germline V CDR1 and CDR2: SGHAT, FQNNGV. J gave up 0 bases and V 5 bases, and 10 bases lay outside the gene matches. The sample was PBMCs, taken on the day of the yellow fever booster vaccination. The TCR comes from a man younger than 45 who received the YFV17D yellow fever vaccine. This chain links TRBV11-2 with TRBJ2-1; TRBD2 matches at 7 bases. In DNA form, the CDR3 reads TGTGCCAGCAGCCCCCGGTCGGCGGGAGTCTCCTACAATGAGCAGTTCTTC. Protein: CASSPRSAGVSYNEQFF.